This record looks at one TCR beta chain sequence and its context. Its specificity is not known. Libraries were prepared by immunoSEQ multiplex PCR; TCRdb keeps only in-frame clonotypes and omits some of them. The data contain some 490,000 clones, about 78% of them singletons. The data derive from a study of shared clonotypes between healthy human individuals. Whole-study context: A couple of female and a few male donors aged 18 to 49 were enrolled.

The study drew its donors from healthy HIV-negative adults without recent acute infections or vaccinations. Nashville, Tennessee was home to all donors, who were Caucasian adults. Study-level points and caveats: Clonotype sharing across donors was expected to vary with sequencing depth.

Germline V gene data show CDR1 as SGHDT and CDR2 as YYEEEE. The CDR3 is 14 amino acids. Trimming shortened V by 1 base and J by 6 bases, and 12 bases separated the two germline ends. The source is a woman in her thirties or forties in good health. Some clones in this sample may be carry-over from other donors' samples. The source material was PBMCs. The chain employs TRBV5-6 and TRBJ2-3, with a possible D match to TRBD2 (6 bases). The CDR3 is CASSLLGGDDTQYF. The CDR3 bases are TGTGCCAGCAGCTTGTTGGGCGGGGATGATACGCAGTATTTT.